This passage covers 17 T cell receptor beta chains from one sample sequenced in a study of CXCR3-negative and CXCR3-positive naive CD8 T cells. No antigen has been identified for these receptors. 5' RACE with UMI labels generated the TRB cDNA libraries. TCRdb re-called the 5' RACE reads and gives one entry per CDR3 protein, without DNA. The sample has approximately 65,000 distinct CDR3 sequences. Study observations and caveats: Relative to CXCR3-negative naive cells, CXCR3-positive naive cells had more hydrophobic TRB CDR3s.

The sample comprised naive CXCR3+ CD8+ T cells from blood. Subset defined: CD45RO-CCR7+CD27+CD95- naive CD8+ T cells expressing CXCR3 (TNR3+). The receptors were sampled from a human donor in good health. Some clones in this sample may be carry-over from other donors' samples.

V and J are TRBV3-1 and TRBJ2-1. CDR3 length: 17 residues. Germline V gene lookup returns CDR1 LGHDT and CDR2 YNNKEL (reference sequence). This chain's CDR3 is CASSPQGSESSYNEQFF.

J is TRBJ2-7 and V is TRBV5-1; checking the TCRdb D call of TRBD1 is not possible without DNA. The CDR3 length is 14 residues. Germline V gene lookup returns CDR1 SGHRS and CDR2 YFSETQ. The CDR3 is CASSLFGGSYEQYF. Based on the CDR3 plus reference TRBV5-1 and TRBJ2-7, the full variable domain is KAGVTQTPRYLIKTRGQQVTLSCSPISGHRSVSWYQQTPGQGLQFLFEYFSETQRNKGNFPGRFSGRQFSNSRSEMNVSTLELGDSALYLCASSLFGGSYEQYFGPGTRLTVT.

This sequence joins TRBV29-1 and TRBJ1-1. There are 15 residues in the CDR3. The V gene's germline CDR1 is SQVTM and CDR2 ANQGSEA. CDR3 sequence: CSVVGEGWLNTEAFF.

The chain joins TRBV6-5 to TRBJ2-1; the TRBD1 assignment by TCRdb is unverifiable without DNA. This CDR3 has 13 amino acids. In germline, CDR1 is MNHEY, CDR2 SVGAGI. CDR3 region: CASSYTGFNEQFF.

The chain couples TRBV6-6 to TRBJ1-2. This CDR3 region has 14 residues. Looked up from germline, CDR1 is MNHNY and CDR2 is SVGAGI (reference sequence). The CDR3 is CASSYFDSNYGYTF.

The gene calls are TRBV20-1 and TRBJ2-2; the D call of TRBD2 rests on TCRdb alone, since no DNA is present to check it. Germline assignment: CDR1 DFQATT and CDR2 SNEGSKA (reference sequence). The CDR3 is made up of 19 amino acids. CDR3 residues: CSASETPGLAGAHTGELFF.

The chain joins TRBV6-1 to TRBJ2-7; TCRdb calls TRBD2, which cannot be checked without DNA. The germline V gene encodes CDR1 MNHNS and CDR2 SASEGT. This CDR3 contains 16 residues. The CDR3 is CASTLYTGTNSYEQYF.

The genes are TRBV7-9 and TRBJ2-3; the D gene TCRdb calls, TRBD2, cannot be checked with no DNA. The germline V gene has CDR1 SEHNR and CDR2 FQNEAQ (reference sequence). The CDR3 contains 15 residues. This chain's CDR3 is CASSPDSQRTDTQYF.

The chain is built from TRBV7-2 and TRBJ2-1; TCRdb lists TRBD2, though no DNA is available to test this call. Germline loops: CDR1 SGHTA, CDR2 FQGNSA. The CDR3 spans 17 residues. CDR3 region: CASSLGLADSSYNEQFF. Full variable domain (outside the CDR3, taken from reference TRBV7-2 and TRBJ2-1): GAGVSQSPSNKVTEKGKDVELRCDPISGHTALYWYRQSLGQGLEFLIYFQGNSAPDKSGLPSDRFSAERTGGSVSTLTIQRTQQEDSAVYLCASSLGLADSSYNEQFFGPGTRLTVL.

The CDR3 protein is CSARQDYGYTF. The chain has TRBV20-1 and TRBJ1-2. This CDR3 has 11 amino acids. Germline loops: CDR1 DFQATT, CDR2 SNEGSKA (reference sequence).

The V and J genes are TRBV7-9 and TRBJ2-5. Per the germline V gene, CDR1 is SEHNR and CDR2 is FQNEAQ (reference sequence). This CDR3 comprises 13 residues. CDR3 loop: CASRQDPQETQYF.

The V call is TRBV14, the J call TRBJ1-6. Germline V gene data show CDR1 as SGHDN and CDR2 as FVKESK. There are 12 residues in the CDR3. The CDR3 sequence is CASSQEGFPLHF.

This chain joins TRBV7-9 and TRBJ2-2. The CDR3 is made up of 14 amino acids. The V gene's germline CDR1 is SEHNR and CDR2 FQNEAQ (reference sequence). The CDR3 region is CASSLDSYTGELFF. The full variable domain, rest sourced from reference TRBV7-9 and TRBJ2-2, is DTGVSQNPRHKITKRGQNVTFRCDPISEHNRLYWYRQTLGQGPEFLTYFQNEAQLEKSRLLSDRFSAERPKGSFSTLEIQRTEQGDSAMYLCASSLDSYTGELFFGEGSRLTVL.

The chain combines TRBV7-6 with TRBJ1-1. The germline gives CDR1 SGHVS, CDR2 FNYEAQ. The CDR3 totals 15 residues. CDR3 amino acids: CASSLDVDRSTEAFF.

This chain joins TRBV7-2 and TRBJ2-5; TCRdb proposes TRBD2, but this gene call is untestable without DNA. This CDR3 has 15 residues. Per germline, CDR1 SGHTA and CDR2 FQGNSA. CDR3 amino acids: CASSNLAGAQETQYF.

The rearrangement joins TRBV29-1 to TRBJ2-7. This CDR3 has 12 residues. Germline CDR1 is SQVTM and CDR2 is ANQGSEA. The CDR3 sequence: CSVEGEDYEQYF.

The V and J genes are TRBV5-1 and TRBJ2-7; TCRdb lists TRBD2, though no DNA is available to test this call. The germline V gene has CDR1 SGHRS and CDR2 YFSETQ. There are 15 residues in the CDR3. This chain's CDR3 is CASSLESSGFYEQYF.